This TCR beta chain was documented in a study of shared clonotypes between healthy human individuals (dated by TCRdb to the early 2020s). Context from the whole study: A few men and two women, aged 18 to 49 years, made up the cohort. Different laboratories and diverse techniques were used to prepare libraries and sequence TCR repertoires, to increase sequencing depth and limit assay-specific biases. For each donor, three plates each were used for CD4 naive and CD4 memory, two plates were used for CD8 naive, and one plate was used for CD8 memory. To estimate repertoire size and how much clonotypes are shared between individuals, the study performed deep sequencing of blood TCR repertoires from about five healthy adults. Per donor, leukapheresis produced somewhere between about 0.94 and 9.5 billion PBMCs. General study outcomes and caveats: Approximately 5% of naive CD4, roughly 3.5% of naive CD8, about 2.4% of memory CD4, and approximately 0.39% of memory CD8 clonotypes were shared across a few donors. Because the study included only a small number of donors, the genetic and exposure-history diversity represented was limited. Higher generation probabilities were observed for clonotypes shared by all four sorted-subset donors than for non-shared clonotypes. Sampling was restricted to blood, and TCR repertoires in tissues likely differ from the TCR repertoires found in blood. Larger estimated clonotype richness was generally found for naive subsets than for memory subsets. Even with the large sequencing depth, rarefaction of the sorted-subset datasets indicated that sequencing was incomplete. Pairwise subsampling indicated that sequencing depth was expected to affect the degree of clonotype sharing among donors.

Based on the germline V gene, the CDR1 and CDR2 sequences are SNHLY and FYNNEI. Trimming takes 8 bases from V and 2 bases from J, and the germline ends sit 16 bases apart. The CDR3 runs 16 residues from the cysteine to the phenylalanine. Only the CDR3 region is kept as DNA, spanning 48 bases read in frame from base 1. TCR CDR3 regions were amplified from genomic DNA by multiplex PCR using the deep immunoSEQ assay. For each cell subset, the extracted genomic DNA was distributed evenly across all wells of several immunoSEQ 96-well plates, and each plate served as one replicate. For sorted subsets, 200 to 250 ng of genomic DNA, equivalent to around 31,000 T cell genomes, went into each replicate PCR. The purified libraries were quantified using a Qubit 3.0 fluorometer, sized with a Bioanalyzer 2100, and then quantified again using the KAPA Library Quantification kit. Every immunoSEQ 96-well plate was sequenced on a dedicated single-read 150-cycle Illumina NextSeq 550 flow cell. Per the source publication's procedure: Because the immunoSEQ output held only junctional sequences and lacked quality scores, the filtering could not match the filtering applied to full-length reads. Sequences were annotated with PyIR, a Python wrapper for IgBLAST v1.9, using IMGT germline references to assign V/J genes and CDR3. Any read was removed if the V/J assignment was weak (E-value above 1e-6), the CDR3 was missing, or the read contained stop codons, out-of-frame junctions, or ambiguous translated residues. A V3J clonotype was defined by an identical inferred V gene, J gene, and CDR3 amino acid sequence. Percentage overlap between repertoires was calculated by dividing the number of shared unique clonotypes by the size of the smaller repertoire. RTK rarefaction, the Chao1 estimator, and Recon v2.1 estimates of unobserved clonotypes were used to assess repertoire richness. Generation probabilities were computed with OLGA for all TCRbeta clonotypes obtained by the gDNA method from four donors. TCRdb limited this immuneACCESS table to in-frame rearrangements with V and J called. A share of clones is missing; checked studies link under half to unresolved V genes, and the rest is unexplained. V, J and clone size derive from that table, while D and trimming were established from the DNA sequence. In all, the sample holds more than 2,000,000 clones, and around 90% of those were seen once. Over 0.12% of the sample goes to the ten largest clones.

The donors were healthy, HIV-negative adults with no recently reported acute infections or vaccinations. Every donor was a Caucasian adult residing in Nashville, Tennessee, USA. CD4+ T cells were enriched by magnetic negative selection, after which naive cells were positively selected on CD45RA and the negative fraction was taken as the memory subset. Blood was collected by leukapheresis, and PBMCs were isolated by Ficoll-Histopaque density gradient centrifugation and then cryopreserved in liquid nitrogen vapor phase. Analytical flow cytometry was used to check the purity and quantity of every magnetically sorted T cell population. Genomic DNA was isolated from every sorted fraction and measured by UV absorbance on a Nanodrop 2000c. Note on this clone: It has no known antigen specificity. Per-base quality was not reported, and no clone a single base away is much larger than it.

The chain couples TRBV2 to TRBJ1-6; no confident D gene assignment can be made. This clonotype was sampled from a man aged 18 to 30 in good health. Sequenced input: naive CD4+ T cells sorted from blood. The meaning of the sample's cell subset or site label: CD45RA+ positively selected. The CDR3 region has the sequence CASYRIGDAYNSPLHF. In nucleotide form, the sequence is TGTGCCAGCTATCGGATAGGAGATGCCTATAATTCACCCCTCCACTTT.